This T cell receptor (beta chain) emerged from a study of vaccination effects on CD4 cells after COVID-19. Study-level information: Participants got two doses of BNT162b2 or mRNA-1273 vaccine. General observations from the study: The vaccine-induced clones of healthy vaccinees included only 1 of 255 that cross-reacted with common cold coronaviruses.

About this clone: Its cognate antigen is unknown.

Libraries were prepared by immunoSEQ multiplex PCR; TCRdb keeps only in-frame clonotypes and omits some of them. The repertoire holds about 48,000 clones, with approximately 79% as singletons. Antigen-specific CD4+ T cells were expanded (with viral peptide pools) by the ViraFEST assay ahead of sequencing. At the end of more than 8 days of culture, CD4+ T cells were isolated. Having tested negative for nucleocapsid antibodies, the vaccine recipients showed no prior SARS-CoV-2 infection. The culture medium for around 2 million PBMC per well included around 9.3 IU/ml IL-2 and around 9.8 ug/ml peptides. This CDR3 has 14 residues. CDR1 and CDR2 from the germline V gene are SGHKS and YYEKEE (reference sequence). Trimming stripped 0 bases from V and 4 bases from J, with 10 bases between.

The sample consisted of CD4+ T cells from PBMCs cultured with HCoV-OC43 spike peptides, taken before COVID-19 vaccination. Subset denoted: HCoV-OC43 spike overlapping peptide pool stimulation. This sequence originates from a human donor who received a COVID-19 vaccine. The V gene is TRBV5-5, the J gene TRBJ1-2; possibly TRBD1 for D (5 bases). The CDR3 DNA sequence: TGTGCCAGCAGCTTGGAATGGGGGTCCTATGGCTACACCTTC. It codes for CASSLEWGSYGYTF.